One sample yielded the 30 T cell receptor beta chains listed below, sequenced in a study of blood T cell repertoires in COVID-19. TCRdb keeps only in-frame clones here, not all; method: immunoSEQ multiplex PCR. The data show 35,000 or so clones, 81% seen once. Sequencing was done on a sample of peripheral blood. The receptors were sampled from a man older than 75 with active or convalescent COVID-19.

This rearrangement joins TRBV19 to TRBJ2-1; perhaps TRBD1 as D (6 bases). Germline CDR1 and CDR2: LNHDA and SQIVND (reference sequence). The V and J ends lost 3 bases and 8 bases respectively, with 11 bases between them. The CDR3 runs to 13 residues. The CDR3 DNA reads TGTGCCAGTAGTATGAGGGGGTACGATGAGCAGTTCTTC. Encoded protein: CASSMRGYDEQFF. The full variable domain, its missing parts supplied by reference TRBV19 and TRBJ2-1, is DGGITQSPKYLFRKEGQNVTLSCEQNLNHDAMYWYRQDPGQGLRLIYYSQIVNDFQKGDIAEGYSVSREKKESFPLTVTSAQKNPTAFYLCASSMRGYDEQFFGPGTRLTVL.

This clone appeared once. This chain connects TRBV7-9 to TRBJ2-5; 11 bases are a match to TRBD2. This CDR3 spans 14 amino acids. The germline CDR1 and CDR2 sequences are SEHNR and FQNEAQ (reference sequence). Germline trimming cut 6 bases from V and 7 bases from J; bases unmatched to any gene: 7. CDR3 amino acids: CASRPPSGGTTQYF. The CDR3 DNA follows: TGTGCCAGCAGACCCCCTAGCGGGGGGACGACCCAGTACTTC.

There are a few counts of this clone. This sequence joins TRBV12-5 and TRBJ2-3; D not certain. V was trimmed by 6 bases and J by 0 bases, leaving 13 bases between them. Per the germline V gene, CDR1 is LGHNT and CDR2 is FRNRAP. The CDR3 extends over 15 amino acids. In nucleotides, the CDR3 is TGTGCTAGTGGCCATAAAGACACCAGCACAGATACGCAGTATTTT. Amino acids: CASGHKDTSTDTQYF.

The rearrangement joins TRBV3-1 (or the pseudogene TRBV3-2) to TRBJ1-4; the D gene is possibly TRBD1 (6 bases). Germline CDR1 LGHDT, CDR2 YNNKEL (reference sequence). This CDR3 region has 14 residues. Trimming pared 6 bases from V and 8 bases from J, leaving 16 bases between. The CDR3 DNA is TGTGCCAGCAGAGCCGGGACAAACAGGGAAAAACTGTTTTTT. Its protein product is CASRAGTNREKLFF.

This clone was recorded a few times. The chain employs TRBV6-2 or TRBV6-3 and TRBJ2-1, with D perhaps matching TRBD1 (6 bases). The germline gives CDR1 MNHEY, CDR2 SVGEGT. V dropped 0 bases and J dropped 3 bases, with 9 bases sitting between them. CDR3 length equals 15 residues. DNA for the CDR3: TGTGCCAGCAGTTACTCTGCGACAGGCTACAATGAGCAGTTCTTC. Amino acids: CASSYSATGYNEQFF.

This chain connects TRBV5-5 to TRBJ1-5, with D tentatively TRBD1 (6 bases). The CDR3 spans 14 residues. Trimming shortened V by 0 bases and J by 8 bases, and 12 bases separated the two germline ends. Looked up from germline, CDR1 is SGHKS and CDR2 is YYEKEE (reference sequence). The CDR3 nucleotides read TGTGCCAGCAGCTTGGGGGCCCGACAGGAGCCCCAGCATTTT. Encoded protein: CASSLGARQEPQHF.

V gene TRBV6-5 combines with J gene TRBJ1-4; possibly TRBD1 for D (5 bases). V was trimmed by 6 bases and J by 4 bases, leaving 15 bases between them. Germline CDR1 MNHEY, CDR2 SVGAGI. The CDR3 totals 15 residues. This CDR3 is CASRRDSGLNEKLFF. Here the CDR3 DNA reads TGTGCCAGCAGGCGAGACAGTGGCCTTAATGAAAAACTGTTTTTT.

This clone has just one count. The rearrangement joins TRBV3-1 (or the pseudogene TRBV3-2) to TRBJ1-1; weak D call: TRBD1 (6 bases). V was shortened by 1 base and J by 3 bases, with 33 bases between the two germline ends. The CDR3 is made up of 22 amino acids. The germline V gene encodes CDR1 LGHDT and CDR2 YNNKEL (reference sequence). The CDR3 protein is CASSQAKIEWTVLELEDTEAFF. In DNA, the CDR3 is TGTGCCAGCAGCCAAGCGAAAATCGAATGGACAGTTTTGGAACTAGAAGACACTGAAGCTTTCTTT.

This sequence joins TRBV7-9 and TRBJ2-1; TRBD2 is a possible D gene (5 bases). This CDR3 is 14 amino acids long. Germline V gives CDR1 SEHNR, CDR2 FQNEAQ (reference sequence). V was trimmed by 8 bases and J by 6 bases, leaving 17 bases between them. CDR3 sequence: CASSPVGEGNEQFF. CDR3 DNA: TGTGCCAGCTCCCCCGTGGGAGAGGGCAATGAGCAGTTCTTC.

The rearrangement links TRBV6-2 or TRBV6-3 to TRBJ1-6; D might be TRBD1 (5 bases). Germline V gene sequence: CDR1 MNHEY, CDR2 SVGEGT. Trimming removed 2 bases at V and 0 bases at J, with 23 bases between. This CDR3 is built from 21 residues. The CDR3 bases are TGTGCCAGCAGTTACGACGCGCGGACACCCAGCACCCGCTCCTATAATTCACCCCTCCACTTT. Protein sequence: CASSYDARTPSTRSYNSPLHF.

The chain links TRBV3-1 (or the pseudogene TRBV3-2) to TRBJ2-7, with 13 bases matching TRBD2. The V segment lost 4 bases and the J segment 9 bases; nucleotides outside the gene matches: 9. The CDR3 totals 15 residues. Germline V gene sequence: CDR1 LGHDT, CDR2 YNNKEL (reference sequence). The CDR3 is CASSPGLAGVVRQYF. The CDR3 DNA sequence: TGTGCCAGCAGCCCCGGACTAGCGGGAGTGGTTCGGCAGTACTTC.

Only one count was recorded for this clone. This rearrangement joins TRBV7-6 to TRBJ1-6; D unclear. Trimming pared 1 base from V and 6 bases from J, leaving 7 bases between. This CDR3 region has 14 residues. Germline V gives CDR1 SGHVS, CDR2 FNYEAQ. CDR3 DNA sequence: TGTGCCAGCAGCTTAGAACGGAGTAATTCACCCCTCCACTTT. It translates to CASSLERSNSPLHF.

V usage is TRBV5-8 and J usage is TRBJ2-1; TRBD1 is a possible D gene (5 bases). From germline, CDR1 is SGHTS and CDR2 YDEGEE. Trimming took off 3 bases at V and 4 bases at J, with 11 bases between the two ends. The CDR3 contains 14 residues. The CDR3 here is CASSYYRKYNEQFF. The CDR3 DNA follows: TGTGCCAGCAGCTACTACAGGAAATACAATGAGCAGTTCTTC.

The chain has TRBV12-3 or TRBV12-4 and TRBJ2-7, with D possibly matching TRBD1 (5 bases). The CDR3 sequence is 13 residues long. Trimming cost V 3 bases and J 2 bases, with 8 bases left between them. This CDR3 is CASSFAGTYEQYF. The DNA for the CDR3 is TGTGCCAGCAGTTTCGCAGGGACCTACGAGCAGTACTTC.

In its sample, this clone was seen a few times. The chain combines TRBV2 with TRBJ1-2, with 8 nucleotides matching TRBD1. The J segment lost 7 bases and the V segment lost 8 bases, leaving 6 bases of the junction unmatched. The germline V gene has CDR1 SNHLY and CDR2 FYNNEI. The CDR3 sequence is 12 residues long. The CDR3 coding sequence is TGTGCCAGCCGCTTAGGACAGGGTGGCTACACCTTC. It translates to CASRLGQGGYTF.

The chain links TRBV10-3 to TRBJ1-4, with TRBD1 identical over 7 bases. This CDR3 contains 15 residues. Trimming removed 2 bases from V and 7 bases from J; junction bases left unmatched: 7. CDR1 and CDR2 (germline): ENHRY, SYGVKD. This chain's CDR3 is CAISEGRQGGEKLFF. The CDR3 DNA reads TGTGCCATCAGTGAGGGGAGACAGGGAGGTGAAAAACTGTTTTTT.

V is TRBV30 and J is TRBJ2-3, with a weak D call TRBD2 (7 bases). The CDR3 covers 16 residues. The germline gives CDR1 GTSNPN, CDR2 SVGIG (reference sequence). V lost 1 base to trimming and J lost 1 base, with 15 bases between them. The CDR3 spells CAWSGEGESGTDTQYF. In nucleotides, the CDR3 is TGTGCCTGGAGTGGGGAGGGGGAGTCGGGCACAGATACGCAGTATTTT.

This clone occurred a few times. V usage is TRBV14 and J usage is TRBJ1-4, with D unresolved. The CDR3 totals 15 residues. Looked up from germline, CDR1 is SGHDN and CDR2 is FVKESK. Trimming took 1 base from V and 1 from J, leaving 7 bases between them. In nucleotides, the CDR3 is TGTGCCAGCAGCCAAGCGGGGTTAACTAATGAAAAACTGTTTTTT. Protein product: CASSQAGLTNEKLFF.

This clone has only one observation. In nucleotides, the CDR3 is TGTGCCAGCAGCCTGGGCGGGAGGGCTCAATACGAGCAGTACTTC. This codes for CASSLGGRAQYEQYF. This chain joins TRBV7-9 and TRBJ2-7, with 9 bases that match TRBD2. Per the germline V gene, CDR1 is SEHNR and CDR2 is FQNEAQ (reference sequence). V lost 5 bases and J lost 4; bases outside the gene matches: 9. The CDR3 loop spans 15 amino acids.

Ten or more counts support this clone. The rearrangement joins TRBV4-3 to TRBJ1-2; D is perhaps TRBD1 (6 bases). The V gene lost 4 bases and the J gene lost 0 bases, with 15 bases spanning the gap. Germline loops: CDR1 LGHNA, CDR2 YSLEER. The CDR3 is 16 residues long. The CDR3 loop reads CASSPDSGTSNYGYTF. Written as DNA, the CDR3 is TGCGCCAGCAGCCCGGACTCCGGGACATCTAACTATGGCTACACCTTC.

The chain employs TRBV18 and TRBJ1-1, with 7 nucleotides matching TRBD1. Per the germline V gene, CDR1 is KGHSH and CDR2 is LQKENI. V gave up 3 bases and J gave up 6 bases; unmatched junction bases: 1. The CDR3 loop spans 12 amino acids. The CDR3 sequence is CASSPDRAEAFF. The DNA of the CDR3 is TGTGCCAGCTCACCTGACAGGGCTGAAGCTTTCTTT.

This clone has more than one count but fewer than ten. The chain uses TRBV25-1 and TRBJ2-5; 8 nucleotides agree with TRBD2. Germline V gene lookup returns CDR1 MGHDK and CDR2 SYGVNS. The CDR3 sequence is 15 residues long. The V gene end was trimmed by 7 bases and the J gene end by 5 bases; junction bases not matched to a gene: 12. CDR3 amino acids: CASTRETGGRETQYF. CDR3 nucleotides: TGTGCCAGCACCAGGGAGACGGGAGGGAGGGAGACCCAGTACTTC.

The V and J genes are TRBV29-1 and TRBJ2-7; no clear D gene. From germline, CDR1 is SQVTM and CDR2 ANQGSEA. V gave up 0 bases and J gave up 0 bases, with 3 bases separating them. This CDR3 region has 12 residues. CDR3: CSVEDRSYEQYF. The CDR3 DNA sequence: TGCAGCGTTGAAGATCGCTCCTACGAGCAGTACTTC.

V is TRBV10-2 and J is TRBJ1-5, with 7 bases aligning to TRBD1. Trimming at V came to 8 bases and at J to 0 bases, leaving 4 bases not matched to a gene. CDR3 length: 14 residues. Germline CDR1 is WSHSY and CDR2 is SAAADI. CDR3 DNA: TGCGCCAGCCGGACAGGAGATAGCAATCAGCCCCAGCATTTT. It is translated as CASRTGDSNQPQHF.

The V gene is TRBV6-5, the J gene TRBJ1-2; D not resolved. The V end was cut by 4 bases, the J end by 4 bases, with 10 bases between. The CDR3 extends over 13 amino acids. Germline CDR1 and CDR2: MNHEY and SVGAGI. CDR3 in amino acids: CASSSDIPYGYTF. The CDR3 DNA reads TGTGCCAGCAGTTCAGACATTCCCTATGGCTACACCTTC.

The gene calls are TRBV27 and TRBJ2-1; 12 bases align to TRBD2. V shed 2 bases, J shed 9 bases, and the junction held 11 bases outside the gene matches. Germline assignment: CDR1 MNHEY and CDR2 SMNVEV (reference sequence). The CDR3 is 17 amino acids. CDR3 nucleotides: TGTGCCAGCAGTTTAAGGGCACTAGCGGGAGGAATTGGTGAGCAGTTCTTC. The encoded protein is CASSLRALAGGIGEQFF.

V and J are TRBV9 and TRBJ2-2; tentatively, D is TRBD1 (6 bases). The CDR3 loop spans 16 amino acids. The V gene lost 0 bases and the J gene lost 7 bases, with 16 bases spanning the gap. Per the germline V gene, CDR1 is SGDLS and CDR2 is YYNGEE. The CDR3 loop reads CASSVEGTRHFGELFF. The CDR3 DNA is TGTGCCAGCAGCGTAGAAGGGACACGCCATTTCGGGGAGCTGTTTTTT.

V gene TRBV19 combines with J gene TRBJ2-3; D perhaps matches TRBD2 (6 bases). Germline CDR1 and CDR2: LNHDA and SQIVND (reference sequence). The length of the CDR3 is 12 residues. V gave up 7 bases and J gave up 6 bases, with 11 bases separating them. The CDR3 coding sequence is TGTGCCAGTAAAGGGGAGGTGGATACGCAGTATTTT. It is translated as CASKGEVDTQYF.

J is TRBJ2-7 and V is TRBV6-2 or TRBV6-3; the match to TRBD1 covers 7 bases. This CDR3 contains 15 residues. Per the germline V gene, CDR1 is MNHEY and CDR2 is SVGEGT. The J segment lost 3 bases and the V segment lost 2 bases, leaving 7 bases of the junction unmatched. Here the CDR3 DNA reads TGTGCCAGCAGTTACGGGGACAGCGGTCGCTACGAGCAGTACTTC. It yields the protein CASSYGDSGRYEQYF.

J is TRBJ1-4 and V is TRBV7-9; D is ambiguous. The germline V and J ends were trimmed by 5 bases and 3 bases, with 10 bases remaining between them. Germline assignment: CDR1 SEHNR and CDR2 FQNEAQ (reference sequence). The CDR3 sequence is 14 residues long. The CDR3: CASSPIAANEKLFF. For the CDR3, the DNA is TGTGCCAGCAGCCCTATTGCGGCTAATGAAAAACTGTTTTTT.